The rows below give T cell receptor beta chains drawn from one sample of a study of STAT3 mutations in large granular lymphocyte leukemia. Some clones are missing from TCRdb's copy, which holds only in-frame ones; the method was immunoSEQ multiplex PCR. Here the sample spans several thousand clones, 80% to 95% being singletons. Sequencing used peripheral blood mononuclear cells. The receptors were gathered from a man aged 55-75 years with T-cell large granular lymphocyte leukemia. Some clones in this sample may be carry-over from other donors' samples. Both conserved end residues are part of each CDR3. The D gene is left open where the match is weak. Expanded clones get a size class; other rows say once, few or many, or leave the size out.

D gene: NA; J gene: TRBJ2-1; clone size: NA; V gene: TRBV29-1; CDR3 length: 13; CDR3 DNA: TGCAGCGTCCGGGAGCTCGGGGATTGGGAGCAGTTCTTC; CDR3 protein: CSVRELGDWEQFF
D gene: TRBD2; J gene: TRBJ2-7; clone size: once; V gene: TRBV4-2; CDR3 length: 14; CDR3 DNA: TGTGCCAGCAGCCAAGTGGGGGGGGGCTACGAGCAGTACTTC; CDR3 protein: CASSQVGGGYEQYF
D gene: TRBD2; J gene: TRBJ2-3; clone size: NA; V gene: TRBV6-5; CDR3 length: 15; CDR3 DNA: TGTGCCAGCAGAGACCCCGGGACTAGCTTAGATACGCAGTATTTT; CDR3 protein: CASRDPGTSLDTQYF
D gene: TRBD2; J gene: TRBJ2-7; clone size: NA; V gene: TRBV5-4; CDR3 length: 15; CDR3 DNA: TGTGCCAGCAGCTTGGGACTAGCGGGAACCTACGAGCAGTACTTC; CDR3 protein: CASSLGLAGTYEQYF
D gene: NA; J gene: TRBJ2-1; clone size: few; V gene: TRBV18; CDR3 length: 16; CDR3 DNA: TGTGCCAGCTCACGAGGTCAGGGCCGCCTAGGGGATGAGCAGTTCTTC; CDR3 protein: CASSRGQGRLGDEQFF
D gene: NA; J gene: TRBJ1-5; clone size: NA; V gene: TRBV15; CDR3 length: 14; CDR3 DNA: TGTGCCACCAGCAGAACGGGCCCGGGACAGCCCCAGCATTTT; CDR3 protein: CATSRTGPGQPQHF
D gene: NA; J gene: TRBJ2-5; clone size: NA; V gene: TRBV19; CDR3 length: 13; CDR3 DNA: TGTGCCAGTGCGGGACGTCAACGGGAGACCCAGTACTTC; CDR3 protein: CASAGRQRETQYF
D gene: NA; J gene: TRBJ2-1; clone size: NA; V gene: TRBV5-1; CDR3 length: 14; CDR3 DNA: TGCGCCAGCAGCCTTAGGAGCTCCTACAATGAGCAGTTCTTC; CDR3 protein: CASSLRSSYNEQFF
D gene: NA; J gene: TRBJ2-2; clone size: NA; V gene: TRBV15; CDR3 length: 14; CDR3 DNA: TGTGCCACCAGCAAGGGAGGTAGCACCGGGGAGCTGTTTTTT; CDR3 protein: CATSKGGSTGELFF
D gene: TRBD2; J gene: TRBJ2-7; clone size: once; V gene: TRBV6-5; CDR3 length: 16; CDR3 DNA: TGTGCCAGCAGTTATACAAAGACTAGCCGTACCTACGAGCAGTACTTC; CDR3 protein: CASSYTKTSRTYEQYF
D gene: TRBD1; J gene: TRBJ2-5; clone size: NA; V gene: TRBV7-8; CDR3 length: 13; CDR3 DNA: TGTGCCAGCTCTCGGGACAGACAAGAGACCCAGTACTTC; CDR3 protein: CASSRDRQETQYF
D gene: TRBD2; J gene: TRBJ2-3; clone size: once; V gene: TRBV7-3; CDR3 length: 15; CDR3 DNA: TGTGCCAGCAGCCCGACTAGCGGGGGCACAGATACGCAGTATTTT; CDR3 protein: CASSPTSGGTDTQYF
D gene: NA; J gene: TRBJ2-7; clone size: NA; V gene: TRBV14; CDR3 length: 13; CDR3 DNA: TGTGCCAGCAGCCCGGGACCGGCCTACGAGCAGTACTTC; CDR3 protein: CASSPGPAYEQYF
D gene: NA; J gene: TRBJ2-1; clone size: NA; V gene: TRBV28; CDR3 length: 12; CDR3 DNA: TGTGCCAGCAGTTTATATGACAATGAGCAGTTCTTC; CDR3 protein: CASSLYDNEQFF
D gene: TRBD1; J gene: TRBJ2-5; clone size: NA; V gene: TRBV5-1; CDR3 length: 15; CDR3 DNA: TGCGCCAGCAGCTCTGGGACAGGGGGCGTGGAGACCCAGTACTTC; CDR3 protein: CASSSGTGGVETQYF
D gene: NA; J gene: TRBJ1-6; clone size: NA; V gene: TRBV28; CDR3 length: 14; CDR3 DNA: TGTGCCAGCAGCCTCGCACAGGGTAATTCACCCCTCCACTTT; CDR3 protein: CASSLAQGNSPLHF
D gene: NA; J gene: TRBJ1-1; clone size: NA; V gene: TRBV19; CDR3 length: 17; CDR3 DNA: TGTGCCAGTTTTGGGGGGGGGCGGAGGGTTTTTGGAACTGAAGCTTTCTTT; CDR3 protein: CASFGGGRRVFGTEAFF
D gene: TRBD1; J gene: TRBJ2-3; clone size: NA; V gene: TRBV28; CDR3 length: 16; CDR3 DNA: TGTGCCAGCAGTTTCGCCGGGACAGGGCCCGCAGATACGCAGTATTTT; CDR3 protein: CASSFAGTGPADTQYF
D gene: NA; J gene: TRBJ2-2; clone size: once; V gene: TRBV18; CDR3 length: 15; CDR3 DNA: TGTGCCAGCTCACACGACCAGGGGTGGGCCGGGGAGCTGTTTTTT; CDR3 protein: CASSHDQGWAGELFF
D gene: TRBD1; J gene: TRBJ2-3; clone size: NA; V gene: TRBV6-5; CDR3 length: 15; CDR3 DNA: TGTGCCAGCGGAGCGCCGGGACAGGGAACAGATACGCAGTATTTT; CDR3 protein: CASGAPGQGTDTQYF
D gene: NA; J gene: TRBJ2-4; clone size: NA; V gene: TRBV7-8; CDR3 length: 14; CDR3 DNA: TGTGCCAGCAGTTCTCAGGGTTGGGAAAACATTCAGTACTTC; CDR3 protein: CASSSQGWENIQYF
D gene: NA; J gene: TRBJ2-2; clone size: NA; V gene: TRBV9; CDR3 length: 12; CDR3 DNA: TGTGCCAGCACCCGGGCTACCGGGGAGCTGTTTTTT; CDR3 protein: CASTRATGELFF
D gene: NA; J gene: TRBJ1-6; clone size: few; V gene: TRBV5-1; CDR3 length: 13; CDR3 DNA: TGCGCCAGCAGCCCGGACCCTAATTCACCCCTCCACTTT; CDR3 protein: CASSPDPNSPLHF
D gene: NA; J gene: TRBJ2-1; clone size: once; V gene: TRBV27; CDR3 length: 13; CDR3 DNA: TGTGCCAGCAGTAGCAGGTACTACAATGAGCAGTTCTTC; CDR3 protein: CASSSRYYNEQFF